The sequence of this T cell receptor (beta chain) was determined in a study of cytomegalovirus exposure and HLA in healthy donors. Germline V gives CDR1 MNHNS, CDR2 SASEGT. Trimming took off 7 bases at V and 9 bases at J, with 16 bases between the two ends. The CDR3 is 13 residues long. PCR used 60 Vbeta primers and 13 Jbeta primers. This table comes from immunoSEQ multiplex PCR, and its TCRdb copy is limited to in-frame clones, with some not included. The sample consists of about 170,000 clones, 82% of them appearing once. Whole-study results and caveats: 87-base-pair reads could not separate some V segments, including TRBV6-2 and TRBV6-3. Association of a missense DCLRE1C variant with TCR beta V- and J-gene trimming was reported in a later analysis. In all likelihood, a cluster of highly shared sequence variants was a sequencing artifact. Reports described diagnosis of cytomegalovirus status by the classifier as highly specific and sensitive.

About this clone itself: The antigen is not known.

Input material: PBMCs. This sequence joins TRBV6-1 and TRBJ2-1; D remains ambiguous. This TCR was recovered from a male donor in good health and CMV-seronegative. CDR3 in amino acids: CASNPVGMGEQFF. CDR3 sequence (DNA): TGTGCCAGCAACCCAGTGGGCATGGGTGAGCAGTTCTTC.